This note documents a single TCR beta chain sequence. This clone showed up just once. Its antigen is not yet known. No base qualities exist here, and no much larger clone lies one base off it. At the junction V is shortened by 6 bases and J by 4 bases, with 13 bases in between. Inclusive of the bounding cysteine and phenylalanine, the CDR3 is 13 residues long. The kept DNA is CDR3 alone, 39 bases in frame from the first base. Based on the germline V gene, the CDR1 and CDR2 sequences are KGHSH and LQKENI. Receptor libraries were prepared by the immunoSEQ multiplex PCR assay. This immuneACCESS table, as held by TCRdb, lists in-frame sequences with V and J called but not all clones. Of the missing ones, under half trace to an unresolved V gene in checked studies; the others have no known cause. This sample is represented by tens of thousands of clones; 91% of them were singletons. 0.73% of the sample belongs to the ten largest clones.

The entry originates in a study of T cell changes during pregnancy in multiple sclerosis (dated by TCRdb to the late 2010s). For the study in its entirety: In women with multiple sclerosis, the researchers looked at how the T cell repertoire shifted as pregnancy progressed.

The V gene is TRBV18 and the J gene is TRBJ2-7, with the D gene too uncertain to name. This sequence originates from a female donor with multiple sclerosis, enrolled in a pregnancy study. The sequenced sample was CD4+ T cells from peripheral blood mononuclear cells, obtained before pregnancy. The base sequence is TGTGCCAGCTCCCCAGTAAGTACTTACGAGCAGTACTTC. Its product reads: CASSPVSTYEQYF.